This T cell receptor (beta chain) was captured in a study of T-cell memory formation after mild COVID-19. As regards this clonotype: Its antigen is as yet unknown.

Study-level findings and limits: Clones that contracted from day 15 to 85 had balanced CD4/CD8; later expanders were CD4+ biased.

V gave up 3 bases and J gave up 3 bases; unmatched junction bases: 7. Per the germline V gene, CDR1 is MGHRA and CDR2 is YSYEKL. The CDR3 extends over 16 amino acids. TCRdb re-analysed the 5' RACE reads in MiXCR, keeping a single row per CDR3 protein. The profile shows 190,000 or so distinct CDR3 sequences, roughly 23% of them singletons. This rearrangement joins TRBV4-1 to TRBJ2-5; TRBD2 matches 10 bases. The sequence came from an adult woman who had mild COVID-19 (a few samples of this study predate the infection). Cell type and time point are not known. The sequenced sample consisted of PBMCs or a T cell subset sorted from them (not recorded which). The CDR3 DNA reads as TGCGCCAGCAGCCAGGAGACTAGCGGGTGGGAAGAGACCCAGTACTTC. It codes for CASSQETSGWEETQYF.